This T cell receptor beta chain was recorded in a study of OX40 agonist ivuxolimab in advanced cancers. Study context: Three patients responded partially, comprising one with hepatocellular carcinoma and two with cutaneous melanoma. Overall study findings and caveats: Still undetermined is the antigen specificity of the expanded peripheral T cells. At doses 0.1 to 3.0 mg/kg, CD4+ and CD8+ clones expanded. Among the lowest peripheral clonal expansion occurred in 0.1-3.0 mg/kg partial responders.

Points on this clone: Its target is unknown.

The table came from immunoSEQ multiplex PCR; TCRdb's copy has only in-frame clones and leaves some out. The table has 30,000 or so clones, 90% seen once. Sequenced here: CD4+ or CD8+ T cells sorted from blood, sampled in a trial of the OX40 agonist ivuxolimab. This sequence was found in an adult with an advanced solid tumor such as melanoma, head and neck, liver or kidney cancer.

CDR3: CASSPLGNTEAFF. As DNA, the CDR3 is TGTGCCAGCAGTCCCCTTGGTAACACTGAAGCTTTCTTT. J is TRBJ1-1 and V is TRBV6-5; D gene unclear. The germline V gene encodes CDR1 MNHEY and CDR2 SVGAGI. V was pared by 5 bases and J by 2 bases, with 9 bases between. CDR3 length: 13 amino acids.